The T cell receptor beta chain described here comes from a study of glioma-infiltrating T cells. The study, taken as a whole, reports: Tissue-blood divergence was below expectation in non-neoplastic patients, above in gliomas. Very few CDR3 sequences were shared between tissue and blood.

This CDR3 comprises 17 residues. The V and J ends lost 1 base and 0 bases respectively, with 10 bases between them. CDR1 and CDR2 from the germline V gene are MDHEN and SYDVKM. The iRepertoire nested amplicon-rescue multiplex PCR amplified TCR alpha and beta CDR3s from RNA. Input was roughly 100-450 ng of tissue mRNA or PBMC total RNA. One entry per CDR3 protein results from TCRdb running MiXCR on the multiplex PCR reads. The sample has under 150,000 distinct CDR3 sequences, roughly two fifths seen once. This clonotype showed up just a few times. Its matching antigen is unknown. Sequenced sample: glioma tissue, nonneoplastic brain tissue, or PBMCs (not recorded which). V is TRBV28 and J is TRBJ1-6; D gene unclear. The source is a human donor with low-grade glioma or glioblastoma, undergoing nonglioma brain surgery, or in good health (not recorded which). CDR3 amino acids: CASSLSAASSYNSPLHF. The CDR3 DNA sequence: TGTGCCAGCAGTTTATCTGCAGCAAGCTCCTATAATTCACCCCTCCACTTT.